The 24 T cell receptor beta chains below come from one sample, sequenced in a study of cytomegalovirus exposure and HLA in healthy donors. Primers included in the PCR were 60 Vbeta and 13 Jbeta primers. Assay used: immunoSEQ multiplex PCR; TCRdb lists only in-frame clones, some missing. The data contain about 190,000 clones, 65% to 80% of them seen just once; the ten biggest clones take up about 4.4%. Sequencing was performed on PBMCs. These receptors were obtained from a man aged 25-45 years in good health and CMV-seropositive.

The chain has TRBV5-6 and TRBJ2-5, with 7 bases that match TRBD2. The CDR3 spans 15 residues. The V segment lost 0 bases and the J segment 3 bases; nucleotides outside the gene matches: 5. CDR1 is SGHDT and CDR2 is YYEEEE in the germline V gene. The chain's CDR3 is CASSLAPSGKETQYF. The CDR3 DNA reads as TGTGCCAGCAGCTTGGCCCCTAGCGGTAAAGAGACCCAGTACTTC.

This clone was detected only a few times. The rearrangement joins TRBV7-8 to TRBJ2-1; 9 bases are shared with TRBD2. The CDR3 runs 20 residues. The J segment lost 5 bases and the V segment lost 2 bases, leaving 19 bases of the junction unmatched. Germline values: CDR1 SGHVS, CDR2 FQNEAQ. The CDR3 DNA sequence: TGTGCCAGCAGCTTATGGCCCCCACAGGCTTATAGCGGGAGAAACAATGAGCAGTTCTTC. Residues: CASSLWPPQAYSGRNNEQFF.

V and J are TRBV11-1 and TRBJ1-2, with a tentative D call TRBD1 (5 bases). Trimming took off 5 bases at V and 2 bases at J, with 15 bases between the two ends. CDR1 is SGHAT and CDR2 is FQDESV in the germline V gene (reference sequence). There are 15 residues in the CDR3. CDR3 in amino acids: CASSRPWGPNYGYTF. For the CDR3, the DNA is TGTGCCAGCAGCCGTCCGTGGGGCCCCAACTATGGCTACACCTTC.

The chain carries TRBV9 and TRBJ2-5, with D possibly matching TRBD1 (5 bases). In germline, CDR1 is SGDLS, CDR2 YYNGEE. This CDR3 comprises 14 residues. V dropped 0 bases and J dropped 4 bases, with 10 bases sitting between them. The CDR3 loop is CASSVGQGRETQYF. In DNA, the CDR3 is TGTGCCAGCAGCGTAGGGCAGGGCCGAGAGACCCAGTACTTC.

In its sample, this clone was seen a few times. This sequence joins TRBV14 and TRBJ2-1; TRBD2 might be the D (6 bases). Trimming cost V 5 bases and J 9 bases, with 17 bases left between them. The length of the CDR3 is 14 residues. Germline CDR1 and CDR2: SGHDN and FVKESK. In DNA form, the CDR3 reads TGTGCCAGCAGCGGACTACCAAACCCACGTGAGCAGTTCTTC. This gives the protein CASSGLPNPREQFF.

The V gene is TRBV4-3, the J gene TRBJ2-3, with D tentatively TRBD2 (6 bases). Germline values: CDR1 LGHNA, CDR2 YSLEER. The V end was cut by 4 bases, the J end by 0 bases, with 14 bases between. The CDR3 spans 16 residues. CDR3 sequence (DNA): TGCGCCAGCAGCCCTTGGAGGGCCACAAGCACAGATACGCAGTATTTT. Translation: CASSPWRATSTDTQYF.

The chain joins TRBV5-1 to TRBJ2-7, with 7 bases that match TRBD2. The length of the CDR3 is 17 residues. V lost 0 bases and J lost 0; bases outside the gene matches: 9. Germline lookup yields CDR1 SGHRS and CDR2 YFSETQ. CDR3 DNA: TGCGCCAGCAGCTTGGCCATCGGGACGGGGGGCTCCTACGAGCAGTACTTC. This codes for CASSLAIGTGGSYEQYF.

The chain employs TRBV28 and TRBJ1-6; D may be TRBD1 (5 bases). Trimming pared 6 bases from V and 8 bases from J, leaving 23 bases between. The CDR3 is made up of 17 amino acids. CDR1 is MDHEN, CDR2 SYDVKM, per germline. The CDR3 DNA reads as TGTGCCAGCAGACCGTTGGGGACTGGGTATTATGATTCACCCCTCCACTTT. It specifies CASRPLGTGYYDSPLHF.

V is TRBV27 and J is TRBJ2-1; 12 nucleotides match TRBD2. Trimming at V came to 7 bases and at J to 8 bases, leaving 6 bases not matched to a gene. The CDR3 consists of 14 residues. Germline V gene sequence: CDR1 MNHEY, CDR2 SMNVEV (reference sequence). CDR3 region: CASIASGRVDEQFF. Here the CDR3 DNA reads TGTGCCAGCATCGCTAGCGGGAGGGTCGATGAGCAGTTCTTC.

This CDR3 reads CATSWTGNYGYTF. The CDR3, as DNA: TGTGCCACCTCATGGACAGGGAACTATGGCTACACCTTC. This rearrangement joins TRBV7-2 to TRBJ1-2; 8 bases agree with TRBD1. The length of the CDR3 is 13 residues. Unmatched junction bases numbered 6, after V lost 10 bases and J lost 2 bases. Germline V gene sequence: CDR1 SGHTA, CDR2 FQGNSA. The full variable domain, its missing parts supplied by reference TRBV7-2 and TRBJ1-2, is GAGVSQSPSNKVTEKGKDVELRCDPISGHTALYWYRQSLGQGLEFLIYFQGNSAPDKSGLPSDRFSAERTGGSVSTLTIQRTQQEDSAVYLCATSWTGNYGYTFGSGTRLTVV.

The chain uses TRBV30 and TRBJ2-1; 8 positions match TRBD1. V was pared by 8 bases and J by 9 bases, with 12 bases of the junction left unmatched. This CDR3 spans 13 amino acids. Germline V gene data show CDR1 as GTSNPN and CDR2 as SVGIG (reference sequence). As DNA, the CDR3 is TGTGCCATTCTGAGCAGGGGGCGAAGTGAGCAGTTCTTC. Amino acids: CAILSRGRSEQFF.

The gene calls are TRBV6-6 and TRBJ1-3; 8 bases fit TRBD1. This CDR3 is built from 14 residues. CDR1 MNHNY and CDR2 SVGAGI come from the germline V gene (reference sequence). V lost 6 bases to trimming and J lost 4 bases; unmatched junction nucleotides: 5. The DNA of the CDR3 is TGTGCCAGCAGCGGCACAGGGGGAGGAAACACCATATATTTT. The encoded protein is CASSGTGGGNTIYF.

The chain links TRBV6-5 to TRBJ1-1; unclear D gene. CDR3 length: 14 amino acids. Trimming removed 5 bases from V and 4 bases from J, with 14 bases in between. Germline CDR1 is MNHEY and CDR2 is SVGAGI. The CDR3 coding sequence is TGTGCCAGCAGTAAGGTCCCGCCGGGCACTGAAGCTTTCTTT. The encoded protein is CASSKVPPGTEAFF.

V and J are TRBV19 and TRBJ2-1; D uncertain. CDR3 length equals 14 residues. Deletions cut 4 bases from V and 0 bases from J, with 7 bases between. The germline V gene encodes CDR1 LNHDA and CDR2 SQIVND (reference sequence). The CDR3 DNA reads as TGTGCCAGTAGTAGGCAGGACTCCTACAATGAGCAGTTCTTC. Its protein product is CASSRQDSYNEQFF.

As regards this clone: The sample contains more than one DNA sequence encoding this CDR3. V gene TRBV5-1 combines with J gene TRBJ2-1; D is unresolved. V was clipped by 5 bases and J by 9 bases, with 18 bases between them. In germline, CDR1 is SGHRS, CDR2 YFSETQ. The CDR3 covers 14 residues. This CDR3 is CASSSPSSSGEQFF. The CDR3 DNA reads TGCGCCAGCAGTTCCCCTTCGTCTAGTGGTGAGCAGTTCTTC.

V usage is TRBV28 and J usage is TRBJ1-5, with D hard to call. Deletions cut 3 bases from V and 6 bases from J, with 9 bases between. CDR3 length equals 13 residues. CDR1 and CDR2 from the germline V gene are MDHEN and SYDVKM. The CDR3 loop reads CASSFNTRQPQHF. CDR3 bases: TGTGCCAGCAGTTTTAATACGCGTCAGCCCCAGCATTTT.

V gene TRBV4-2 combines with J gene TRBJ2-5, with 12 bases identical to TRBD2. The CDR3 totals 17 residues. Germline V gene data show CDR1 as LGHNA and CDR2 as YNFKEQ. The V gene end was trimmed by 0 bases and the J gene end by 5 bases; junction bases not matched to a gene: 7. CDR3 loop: CASSQDWASGGAETQYF. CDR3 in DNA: TGTGCCAGCAGCCAAGACTGGGCTAGCGGGGGGGCCGAGACCCAGTACTTC.

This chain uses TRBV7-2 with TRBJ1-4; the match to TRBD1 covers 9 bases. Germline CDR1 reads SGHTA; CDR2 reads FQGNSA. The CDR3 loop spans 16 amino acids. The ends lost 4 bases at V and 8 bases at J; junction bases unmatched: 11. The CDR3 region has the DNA TGTGCCAGCAGCTCCCGTCGGGGGACAGGGCGAGAAAAACTGTTTTTT. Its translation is CASSSRRGTGREKLFF.

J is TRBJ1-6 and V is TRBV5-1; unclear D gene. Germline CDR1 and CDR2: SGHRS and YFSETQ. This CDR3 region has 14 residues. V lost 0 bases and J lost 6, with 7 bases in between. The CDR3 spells CASSLAPSNSPLHF. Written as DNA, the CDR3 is TGCGCCAGCAGCTTGGCCCCATCTAATTCACCCCTCCACTTT.

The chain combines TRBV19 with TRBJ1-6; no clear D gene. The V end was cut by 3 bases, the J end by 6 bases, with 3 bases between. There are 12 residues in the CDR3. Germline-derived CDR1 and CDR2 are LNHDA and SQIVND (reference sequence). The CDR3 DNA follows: TGTGCCAGTAGTATCAGTAATTCACCCCTCCACTTT. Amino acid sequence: CASSISNSPLHF.

The CDR3 DNA is TGTGCCAGTGGGGACAGGGACGTGACCCAGTACTTC. This sequence encodes CASGDRDVTQYF. The rearrangement uses TRBV27 and TRBJ2-5, with TRBD1 matching over 9 bases. The CDR3 spans 12 residues. The trim removed 9 bases at V and 7 bases at J, leaving 6 bases unmatched. Germline loops: CDR1 MNHEY, CDR2 SMNVEV (reference sequence).

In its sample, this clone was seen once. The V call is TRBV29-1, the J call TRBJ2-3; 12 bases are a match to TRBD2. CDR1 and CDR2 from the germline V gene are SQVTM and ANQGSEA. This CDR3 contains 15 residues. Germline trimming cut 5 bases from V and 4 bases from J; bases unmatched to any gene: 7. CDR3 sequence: CSVQRLAGDPDTQYF. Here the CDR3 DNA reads TGCAGCGTTCAGCGACTAGCGGGAGATCCAGATACGCAGTATTTT.

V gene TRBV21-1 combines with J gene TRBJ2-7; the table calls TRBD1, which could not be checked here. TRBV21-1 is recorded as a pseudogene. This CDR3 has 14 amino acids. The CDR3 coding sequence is TGTGCCAGCAGCACATCGACAGGACCGTACGAGCAGTACTTC. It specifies CASSTSTGPYEQYF.

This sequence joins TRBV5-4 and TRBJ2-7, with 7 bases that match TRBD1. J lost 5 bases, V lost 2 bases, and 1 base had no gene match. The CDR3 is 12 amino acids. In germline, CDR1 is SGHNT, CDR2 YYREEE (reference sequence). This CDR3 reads CASSFDRDEQYF. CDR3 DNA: TGTGCCAGCAGCTTTGACAGGGACGAGCAGTACTTC.